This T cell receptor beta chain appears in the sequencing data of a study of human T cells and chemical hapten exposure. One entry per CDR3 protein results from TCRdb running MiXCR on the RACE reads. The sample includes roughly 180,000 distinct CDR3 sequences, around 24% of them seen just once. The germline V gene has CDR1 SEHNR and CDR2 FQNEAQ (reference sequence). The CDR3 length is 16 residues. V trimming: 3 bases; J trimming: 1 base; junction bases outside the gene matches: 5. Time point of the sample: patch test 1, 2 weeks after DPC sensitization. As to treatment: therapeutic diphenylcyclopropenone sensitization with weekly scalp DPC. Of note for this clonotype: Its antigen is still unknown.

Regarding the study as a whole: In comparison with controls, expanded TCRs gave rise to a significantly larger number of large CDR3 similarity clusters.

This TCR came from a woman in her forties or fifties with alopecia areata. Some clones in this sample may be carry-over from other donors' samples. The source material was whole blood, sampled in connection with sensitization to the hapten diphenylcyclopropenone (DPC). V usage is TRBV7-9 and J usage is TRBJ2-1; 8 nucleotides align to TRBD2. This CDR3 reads CASSFQAGVSYNEQFF. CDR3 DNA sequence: TGTGCCAGCAGCTTTCAAGCGGGGGTATCCTACAATGAGCAGTTCTTC.